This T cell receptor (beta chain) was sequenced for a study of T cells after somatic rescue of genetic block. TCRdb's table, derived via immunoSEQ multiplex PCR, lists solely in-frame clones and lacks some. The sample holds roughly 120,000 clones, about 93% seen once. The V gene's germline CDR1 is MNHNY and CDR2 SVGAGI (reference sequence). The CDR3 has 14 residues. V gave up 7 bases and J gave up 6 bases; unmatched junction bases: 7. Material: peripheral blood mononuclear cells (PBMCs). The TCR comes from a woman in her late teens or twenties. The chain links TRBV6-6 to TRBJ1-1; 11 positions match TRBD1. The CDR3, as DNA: TGTGCCAGCACCCCCGGGACAGGGGGTCCTGAAGCTTTCTTT. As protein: CASTPGTGGPEAFF.